This TCR beta chain was retrieved from a study of Ad26.COV2.S vaccination and SARS-CoV-2 variants. Study-level background: Of the COV1001 trial arms, the Ad26.COV2.S arm included the donor. In the study, Ad26.COV2.S was injected intramuscularly once, or twice 56 days apart.

Treatment of the sample: some 20 received Ad26.COV2.S at low or high dose, single or two shots; about 5 received placebo; per-sample allocation not given. Vaccine and placebo recipients were sampled on day 63 after the first injection. Expressing Wuhan-strain SARS-CoV-2 spike, an Ad26 vector served as the vaccine. Germline lookup yields CDR1 SGHDT and CDR2 YYEEEE. The CDR3 is 13 residues long. V was trimmed by 0 bases and J by 3 bases, leaving 6 bases between them. TCRdb's copy holds only in-frame clones and misses some; the assay was immunoSEQ multiplex PCR. The sample carries a few hundred thousand clones, more than 75% recorded once. Study-wide results and caveats: Vaccine and placebo groups showed comparable non-spike TCR breadth.

On this clone itself: What it binds is unknown.

This material consisted of peripheral blood, taken in a trial of Ad26.COV2.S vaccine versus placebo. The chain couples TRBV5-6 to TRBJ1-2; D remains unclear. This sequence originates from a person between 18 and 65 years old who received the Ad26.COV2.S COVID-19 vaccine or a placebo. Here the CDR3 DNA reads TGTGCCAGCAGCTTGGGGGGTGACTATGGCTACACCTTC. This codes for CASSLGGDYGYTF.